This T cell receptor (beta chain) was captured by sequencing in a study of blood T cell repertoires in COVID-19 (dated by TCRdb to about 2020). About the study as a whole: Collaborator samples came from the United States, Italy and Spain and covered acute and convalescent phases of COVID-19. HLA class I and class II types, where available, came from metadata supplied by the sample provider rather than from assay-based typing. Nearly every sample came with metadata listing a de-identified subject ID, COVID-19 status, age in years and sex. Samples were obtained from the ongoing ImmuneRACE study (first 160 participants) and from over 1,000 subjects provided by 6 global collaborators. The material from the prospective study consisted of cDNA or gDNA derived from T cells, B-cell-depleted T cells, or PBMCs. Subjects who had been exposed to COVID-19, were actively infected with it, or had recovered from it provided the deeply sampled blood TCRbeta repertoires that made up the dataset. The repertoires were made available in a free public database intended to serve as a resource for research on the immune response to SARS-CoV-2.

General conclusions and limits of the study: Clinical and demographic metadata were provided uncurated, with the amount varying by source and participant.

Taken from the germline V gene, the CDR1 and CDR2 loops are SGDLS and YYNGEE. V lost 4 bases and J lost 0 bases; the stretch between them is 11 bases long. Its CDR3 holds 15 amino acids, cysteine through phenylalanine. Only the CDR3 region is kept as DNA, spanning 45 bases read in frame from base 1. In regard to this clone: Its antigen specificity is not known. No base quality information exists; no much larger clone differs at one position.

Each collaborating institution followed its own protocols to collect whole blood in K2EDTA tubes. For TCRbeta analysis, collaborators shipped samples as frozen whole blood, isolated PBMCs, or DNA extracted from either of those sample types. The immunoSEQ Assay, a bias-controlled multiplex PCR, was used to amplify TCRbeta CDR3 regions from genomic DNA. Under the source paper's analysis protocol: Within the assay, amplification of reference gene primers was used to estimate how many nucleated cells each sample contained. To quantify the absolute abundance of each unique TCRbeta CDR3 rearrangement, sequence reads were collapsed and filtered. For each sample, productive Simpson clonality was calculated as the square root of Simpson's diversity index across productive rearrangements. This immuneACCESS table, as held by TCRdb, lists in-frame sequences with V and J called but not all clones. Of the missing ones, under half trace to an unresolved V gene in checked studies; the others have no known cause. Clone size and V and J calls were adopted from that table, with D and trimming inferred from the DNA. The sample table shows under 300,000 clones, and roughly 80% are seen once. Clones ranked in the top ten supply around 3.3% of the sample.

The rearrangement joined TRBV9 to TRBJ2-1; matching of 5 bases hints at TRBD2 as the D gene. The clonotype was recovered from a woman in her late teens or twenties with acute or convalescent COVID-19. The material sequenced was peripheral blood. Read as DNA, the sequence is TGTGCCAGCAGCACGAACGCGGGCTCCTACAATGAGCAGTTCTTC. Its amino acids are CASSTNAGSYNEQFF.